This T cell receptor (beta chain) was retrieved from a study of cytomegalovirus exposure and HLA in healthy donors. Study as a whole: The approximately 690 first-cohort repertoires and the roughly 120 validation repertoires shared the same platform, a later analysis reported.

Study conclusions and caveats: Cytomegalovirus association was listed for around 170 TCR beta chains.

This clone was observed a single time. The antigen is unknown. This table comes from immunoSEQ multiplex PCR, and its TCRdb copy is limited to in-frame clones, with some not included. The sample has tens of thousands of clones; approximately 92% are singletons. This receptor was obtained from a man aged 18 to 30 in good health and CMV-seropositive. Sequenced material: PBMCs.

The CDR3 reads CASSKKTGNGYTF. CDR3 nucleotide sequence: TGTGCCAGCAGCAAAAAGACAGGGAATGGCTACACCTTC. The gene calls are TRBV7-9 and TRBJ1-2; 7 nucleotides line up with TRBD1. V trimming: 5 bases; J trimming: 6 bases; junction bases outside the gene matches: 6. This CDR3 is built from 13 residues. Germline V gene sequence: CDR1 SEHNR, CDR2 FQNEAQ (reference sequence). Supplemented by reference TRBV7-9 and TRBJ1-2, the full variable domain reads DTGVSQNPRHKITKRGQNVTFRCDPISEHNRLYWYRQTLGQGPEFLTYFQNEAQLEKSRLLSDRFSAERPKGSFSTLEIQRTEQGDSAMYLCASSKKTGNGYTFGSGTRLTVV.